The entry that follows covers one T cell receptor beta chain sequence. The entry originates in a study of blood T cells in healthy people across ages. Alongside a J-beta primer mix, a sample-barcoded 5' primer served in a second PCR lasting 7 to 11 cycles. From the 5' RACE reads, TCRdb called clonotypes with MiXCR, one entry per CDR3 protein. Here the sample spans hundreds of thousands of distinct CDR3 sequences, around a quarter being singletons. V lost 1 base to trimming and J lost 4 bases, with 9 bases between them. The CDR3 consists of 14 residues. The germline CDR1 and CDR2 sequences are MNHNS and SASEGT. Total RNA was isolated from each sample in quantities of at least 5.5 micrograms. These records were also assigned to another study, of T cells of mothers and their children.

Material for sequencing was blood. The origin of this receptor is a boy aged 5-17 years in good health. This chain uses TRBV6-1 with TRBJ2-3; tentatively, D is TRBD2 (5 bases). CDR3 DNA: TGTGCCAGCAGTGAAGTAGATAGCGCAGATACGCAGTATTTT. As protein: CASSEVDSADTQYF.